Each of the 21 T cell receptor beta chains below was sequenced from the same sample in a study of metastatic and nonmetastatic thyroid tumors. TCRdb recomputed clones from the PCR reads via MiXCR. The table records 72,000 or so clones, about 17% of them present only once. Each patient went into thyroid surgery without having received any treatment. The material sequenced was blood. These receptors originate from a female donor with papillary thyroid cancer or a benign thyroid nodule (not recorded which). Some clones in this sample may be carry-over from other donors' samples.

This clone was recorded at least ten times. This sequence joins TRBV18 and TRBJ1-2; D is possibly TRBD1 (5 bases). CDR1 is KGHSH, CDR2 LQKENI, per germline. CDR3 size: 13 residues. V was cut by 2 bases and J by 3 bases, with 7 bases left in between. The CDR3 here is CASSPETDYGYTF. CDR3 sequence (DNA): TGTGCCAGCTCACCAGAGACAGACTATGGCTACACCTTC. The full variable domain, in which reference TRBV18 and TRBJ1-2 provide the parts outside the CDR3, is NAGVMQNPRHLVRRRGQEARLRCSPMKGHSHVYWYRQLPEEGLKFMVYLQKENIIDESGMPKERFSAEFPKEGPSILRIQQVVRGDSAAYFCASSPETDYGYTFGSGTRLTVV.

This clone was counted ten times or more. The gene calls are TRBV3-1 and TRBJ2-2; possibly TRBD1 or TRBD2 for D (5 bases each). V was trimmed by 5 bases and J by 3 bases, leaving 10 bases between them. The CDR3 length is 14 residues. The V gene's germline CDR1 is LGHDT and CDR2 YNNKEL (reference sequence). The chain's CDR3 is CASSSGTDTGELFF. Here the CDR3 DNA reads TGTGCCAGCAGCTCCGGGACGGACACCGGGGAGCTGTTTTTT.

This clone showed up many times. This chain uses TRBV30 with TRBJ2-7; 9 bases align to TRBD1. The CDR3 spans 17 residues. Germline V gene sequence: CDR1 GTSNPN, CDR2 SVGIG (reference sequence). Trimming took 2 bases from V and 5 from J; bases not matched to a gene: 16. CDR3 in DNA: TGTGCCTGGAGTACGCCTTTATCCGGGACAGGGCGTCACGAGCAGTACTTC. Translated, it gives CAWSTPLSGTGRHEQYF.

A word on this clone: The CDR3 does not close with the conserved phenylalanine or tryptophan, likely indicating a read error. The CDR3 nucleotides are TGTGCCAGCAGTTACTCCGACGGGAGCTCCCACGAGCAGTACCTC. Translation gives CASSYSDGSSHEQYL. This chain joins TRBV6-2 or TRBV6-3 and TRBJ2-7, with D maybe TRBD2 (6 bases). The CDR3 totals 15 residues. Germline CDR1 is MNHEY and CDR2 is SVGEGT.

This clone has at least ten counts. V and J are TRBV3-1 and TRBJ1-5; D perhaps matches TRBD1 (5 bases). Germline V gives CDR1 LGHDT, CDR2 YNNKEL (reference sequence). V was pared by 0 bases and J by 7 bases, with 13 bases between. CDR3 length: 15 residues. CDR3 in amino acids: CASSQEGQGGQPQHF. CDR3 sequence (DNA): TGTGCCAGCAGCCAAGAAGGCCAGGGTGGACAGCCCCAGCATTTT.

This clone was counted at least ten times. This chain links TRBV24-1 with TRBJ2-1; 9 bases map to TRBD2. Germline V lookup: CDR1 KGHDR, CDR2 SFDVKD. Trimming at V came to 3 bases and at J to 4 bases, leaving 12 bases not matched to a gene. There are 18 residues in the CDR3. The CDR3 nucleotides are TGTGCCACCAGTGATCCTGACCCTGGGACTAGCAGATACAATGAGCAGTTCTTC. It codes for CATSDPDPGTSRYNEQFF.

This clone was seen at least ten times. The chain joins TRBV13 to TRBJ2-3, with 9 bases fitting TRBD2. CDR1 and CDR2 from the germline V gene are PRHDT and FYEKMQ (reference sequence). V was pared by 1 base and J by 4 bases, with 9 bases of the junction left unmatched. The CDR3 length is 17 residues. The chain's CDR3 is CASSLVSRLAEADTQYF. CDR3 nucleotides: TGTGCCAGCAGCTTAGTGTCGAGACTAGCGGAGGCAGATACGCAGTATTTT.

The V and J genes are TRBV2 and TRBJ2-7, with TRBD2 matching 7 bases. V was clipped by 8 bases and J by 3 bases; unmatched bases: 13. CDR1 and CDR2 (germline): SNHLY, FYNNEI. The CDR3 contains 15 residues. The CDR3 here is CASAMTSSGIYEQYF. DNA of the CDR3: TGTGCCAGCGCTATGACTAGCAGTGGGATCTACGAGCAGTACTTC. Based on the CDR3 plus reference TRBV2 and TRBJ2-7, the full variable domain is EPEVTQTPSHQVTQMGQEVILRCVPISNHLYFYWYRQILGQKVEFLVSFYNNEISEKSEIFDDQFSVERPDGSNFTLKIRSTKLEDSAMYFCASAMTSSGIYEQYFGPGTRLTVT.

This clone appeared many times. The chain recombines TRBV12-3 or TRBV12-4 with TRBJ1-5; D might be TRBD1 (5 bases). The CDR3 is 14 residues long. Trimming cost V 7 bases and J 2 bases, with 12 bases left between them. The DNA of the CDR3 is TGTGCCAGCACCCCGGGAGGGGGCAATCAGCCCCAGCATTTT. Translated: CASTPGGGNQPQHF.

Ten or more counts support this clone. V gene TRBV4-1 combines with J gene TRBJ2-7; 10 bases are a match to TRBD1. The ends lost 0 bases at V and 2 bases at J; junction bases unmatched: 1. CDR1 is MGHRA and CDR2 is YSYEKL in the germline V gene. The CDR3 loop spans 15 amino acids. This chain's CDR3 is CASSQDGQGAYEQYF. The CDR3 region has the DNA TGCGCCAGCAGCCAAGATGGACAGGGGGCCTACGAGCAGTACTTC.

The table lists this clone with many counts. The rearrangement links TRBV6-6 to TRBJ2-1; 7 bases match TRBD1. Trimming cost V 2 bases and J 0 bases; bases outside gene matches: 7. This CDR3 is 17 amino acids long. Germline V gene lookup returns CDR1 MNHNY and CDR2 SVGAGI (reference sequence). The CDR3 spells CASSYDPRGSSYNEQFF. The CDR3 nucleotides are TGTGCCAGCAGTTACGATCCCAGGGGGAGCTCCTACAATGAGCAGTTCTTC.

This clone showed up many times. The genes are TRBV7-2 and TRBJ2-5; D remains unclear. V was shortened by 2 bases and J by 3 bases, with 10 bases between the two germline ends. This CDR3 is 14 amino acids long. From germline, CDR1 is SGHTA and CDR2 FQGNSA. The CDR3: CASSLFVSEETQYF. CDR3 coding DNA: TGTGCCAGCAGCTTATTTGTAAGTGAAGAGACCCAGTACTTC.

This clone has just a few counts. The gene calls are TRBV12-3 or TRBV12-4 and TRBJ1-1; 8 bases are a match to TRBD1. Germline trimming cut 4 bases from V and 11 bases from J; bases unmatched to any gene: 6. CDR3 length: 12 residues. DNA for the CDR3: TGTGCCAGCAGTTCCCCGGGACAGGAGGCTTTCTTT. It specifies CASSSPGQEAFF.

The sample holds many counts of this clone. The chain joins TRBV7-6 to TRBJ2-3; TRBD2 agrees at 9 bases. Per germline, CDR1 SGHVS and CDR2 FNYEAQ. V lost 1 base to trimming and J lost 3 bases; unmatched junction nucleotides: 5. The CDR3 runs to 16 residues. The DNA for the CDR3 is TGTGCCAGCAGCTTAGGAGCGGGAGGACTAACAGATACGCAGTATTTT. This codes for CASSLGAGGLTDTQYF.

This clone was seen ten or more times. The chain employs TRBV20-1 and TRBJ1-2; D not resolved. V lost 3 bases and J lost 4, with 6 bases in between. Germline CDR1 reads DFQATT; CDR2 reads SNEGSKA (reference sequence). The CDR3 spans 11 residues. CDR3 region: CSASRSYGYTF. In DNA, the CDR3 is TGCAGTGCTAGCAGGAGCTATGGCTACACCTTC.

This clone was recorded once. The chain joins TRBV11-3 to TRBJ2-1; 12 bases map to TRBD2. The V segment lost 3 bases and the J segment 9 bases; nucleotides outside the gene matches: 18. CDR1 is SGHNT and CDR2 is YENEEA in the germline V gene. This CDR3 has 19 residues. The CDR3 here is CASSFRRGGLAGQGGEQFF. The DNA of the CDR3 is TGTGCCAGCAGCTTCCGCAGGGGAGGACTAGCGGGACAAGGGGGTGAGCAGTTCTTC. The full variable domain, its missing parts supplied by reference TRBV11-3 and TRBJ2-1, is EAGVVQSPRYKIIEKKQPVAFWCNPISGHNTLYWYLQNLGQGPELLIRYENEEAVDDSQLPKDRFSAERLKGVDSTLKIQPAELGDSAVYLCASSFRRGGLAGQGGEQFFGPGTRLTVL.

A note on this clone: This sequence may be a read error, since a much larger clone differs from it by one base. This chain links TRBV2 with TRBJ2-1, with 14 bases fitting TRBD2. J lost 9 bases, V lost 8 bases, and 9 bases had no gene match. The germline gives CDR1 SNHLY, CDR2 FYNNEI. CDR3 length equals 15 residues. The CDR3 loop reads CASAGGTSGSAEQFF. The CDR3 coding sequence is TGTGCCAGCGCGGGGGGGACTAGCGGGAGCGCTGAGCAGTTCTTC.

This clone was counted at least ten times. The rearrangement joins TRBV5-1 to TRBJ1-1, with D perhaps TRBD1 (5 bases). V was cut by 0 bases and J by 4 bases, with 10 bases left in between. Germline V gene lookup returns CDR1 SGHRS and CDR2 YFSETQ. This CDR3 contains 14 residues. Here the CDR3 DNA reads TGCGCCAGCAGCTTGGTAGGGGATGGCACTGAAGCTTTCTTT. Translated: CASSLVGDGTEAFF.

This clone turned up a few times. V and J are TRBV2 and TRBJ2-7, with 7 bases identical to TRBD1. The CDR3 covers 14 residues. V shed 1 base and J 4 bases; nucleotides not matched to a gene: 4. The germline V gene has CDR1 SNHLY and CDR2 FYNNEI. CDR3 coding DNA: TGTGCCAGCAGTGAAGGCAGGGGGTCTTACGAGCAGTACTTC. Amino acid sequence: CASSEGRGSYEQYF. Using reference TRBV2 and TRBJ2-7 for the parts outside the CDR3, the full variable domain is EPEVTQTPSHQVTQMGQEVILRCVPISNHLYFYWYRQILGQKVEFLVSFYNNEISEKSEIFDDQFSVERPDGSNFTLKIRSTKLEDSAMYFCASSEGRGSYEQYFGPGTRLTVT.

Of note for this clone: Germline is not matched at one junction end, which may reflect a read error. The V gene is TRBV20-1, the J gene TRBJ2-1; no clear D. CDR3 length: 11 amino acids. Germline values: CDR1 DFQATT, CDR2 SNEGSKA (reference sequence). In DNA, the CDR3 is TGCAGTGCTAGCTGGCAGAATGAGCATTTCTTC. Translated: CSASWQNEHFF.

This clone occurred many times. A much bigger clone sits one base away, suggesting this may be a read error. This chain joins TRBV19 and TRBJ2-7, with D perhaps matching TRBD2 (6 bases). Germline CDR1 and CDR2: LNHDA and SQIVND (reference sequence). The CDR3 consists of 14 residues. Trimming left V 2 bases short and J 2 bases short, with 10 bases between. The CDR3 is CASSIRGGAYEQYF. The CDR3 nucleotides are TGTGCCAGTAGTATACGGGGCGGGGCCTACGAGCAGTACTTC.